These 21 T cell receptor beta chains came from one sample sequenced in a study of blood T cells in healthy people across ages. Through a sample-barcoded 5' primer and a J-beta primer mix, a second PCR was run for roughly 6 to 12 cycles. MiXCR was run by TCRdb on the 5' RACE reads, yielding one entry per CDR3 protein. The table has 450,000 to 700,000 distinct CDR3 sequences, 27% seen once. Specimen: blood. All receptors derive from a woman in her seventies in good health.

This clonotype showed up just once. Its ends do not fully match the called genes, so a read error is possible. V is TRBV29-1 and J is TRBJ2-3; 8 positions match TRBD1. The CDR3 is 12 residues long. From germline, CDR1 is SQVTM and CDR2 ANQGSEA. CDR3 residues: CSVDRGVDMQYF. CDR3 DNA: TGCAGCGTCGACAGGGGCGTCGATATGCAGTATTTT.

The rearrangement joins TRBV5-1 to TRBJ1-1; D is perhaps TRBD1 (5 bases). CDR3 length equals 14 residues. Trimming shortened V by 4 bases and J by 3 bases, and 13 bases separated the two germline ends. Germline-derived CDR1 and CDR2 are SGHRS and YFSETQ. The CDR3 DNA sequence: TGCGCCAGCAGCGATGGTGGGGGGTACACTGAAGCTTTCTTT. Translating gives CASSDGGGYTEAFF.

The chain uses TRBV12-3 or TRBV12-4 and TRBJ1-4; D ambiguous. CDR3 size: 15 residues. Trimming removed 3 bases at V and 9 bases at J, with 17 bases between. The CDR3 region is CASSFLRESSQKLFF. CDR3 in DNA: TGTGCCAGCAGTTTTCTTAGGGAGTCGTCTCAAAAACTGTTTTTT.

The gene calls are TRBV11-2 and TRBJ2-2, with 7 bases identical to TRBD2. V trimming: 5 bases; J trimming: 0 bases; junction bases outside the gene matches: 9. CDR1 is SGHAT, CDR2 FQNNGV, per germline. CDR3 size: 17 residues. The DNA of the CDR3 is TGTGCCAGCAGCCTCATCCCAGCGGGAACGAACACCGGGGAGCTGTTTTTT. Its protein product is CASSLIPAGTNTGELFF.

The CDR3 here is CASTGDASSSPLHF. CDR3 coding DNA: TGTGCCAGCACGGGGGACGCTAGCTCCTCACCCCTCCACTTT. This chain uses TRBV7-2 with TRBJ1-6; D may be TRBD1 (5 bases). Trimming cost V 7 bases and J 10 bases, with 17 bases left between them. CDR1 and CDR2 (germline): SGHTA, FQGNSA. The CDR3 loop spans 14 amino acids.

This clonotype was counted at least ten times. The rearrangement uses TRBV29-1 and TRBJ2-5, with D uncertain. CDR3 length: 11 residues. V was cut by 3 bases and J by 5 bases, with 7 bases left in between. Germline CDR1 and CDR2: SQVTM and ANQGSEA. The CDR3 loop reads CSVDLGETQYF. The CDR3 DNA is TGCAGCGTTGATCTTGGCGAGACCCAGTACTTC.

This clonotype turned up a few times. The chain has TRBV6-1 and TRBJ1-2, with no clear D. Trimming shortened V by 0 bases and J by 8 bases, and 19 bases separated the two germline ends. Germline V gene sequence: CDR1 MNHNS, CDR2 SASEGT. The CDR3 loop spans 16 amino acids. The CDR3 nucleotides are TGTGCCAGCAGTGAAGCAGGCGGAATGTTTGTAGGGGGCTACACCTTC. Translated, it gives CASSEAGGMFVGGYTF.

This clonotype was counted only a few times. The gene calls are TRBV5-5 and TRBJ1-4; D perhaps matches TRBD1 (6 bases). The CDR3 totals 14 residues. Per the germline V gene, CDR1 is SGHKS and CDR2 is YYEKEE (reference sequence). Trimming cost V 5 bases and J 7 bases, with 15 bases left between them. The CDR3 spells CASSPRGQGEKLFF. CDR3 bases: TGTGCCAGCAGTCCCAGGGGCCAGGGTGAAAAACTGTTTTTT. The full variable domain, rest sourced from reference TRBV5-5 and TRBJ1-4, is DAGVTQSPTHLIKTRGQQVTLRCSPISGHKSVSWYQQVLGQGPQFIFQYYEKEERGRGNFPDRFSARQFPNYSSELNVNALLLGDSALYLCASSPRGQGEKLFFGSGTQLSVL.

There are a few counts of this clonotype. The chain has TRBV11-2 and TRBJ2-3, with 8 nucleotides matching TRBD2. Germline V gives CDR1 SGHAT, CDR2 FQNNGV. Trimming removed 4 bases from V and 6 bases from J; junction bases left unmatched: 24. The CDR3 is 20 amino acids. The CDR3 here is CASSSTHGGAELGASDTQYF. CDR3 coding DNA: TGTGCCAGCAGCTCCACTCACGGGGGGGCGGAACTGGGCGCGTCCGATACGCAGTATTTT.

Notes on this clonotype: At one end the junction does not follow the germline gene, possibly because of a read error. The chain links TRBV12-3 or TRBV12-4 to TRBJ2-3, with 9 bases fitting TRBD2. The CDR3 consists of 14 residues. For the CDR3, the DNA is TGTGCCAGCAGTGTAGCGGGAGTTTCGGATACGCAGTATTTT. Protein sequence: CASSVAGVSDTQYF.

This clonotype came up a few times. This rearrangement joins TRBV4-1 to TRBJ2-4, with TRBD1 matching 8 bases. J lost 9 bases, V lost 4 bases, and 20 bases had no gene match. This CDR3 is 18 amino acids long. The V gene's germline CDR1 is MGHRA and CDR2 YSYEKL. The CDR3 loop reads CASSPPAQGEVQKGIQYF. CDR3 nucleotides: TGCGCCAGCAGCCCCCCCGCACAGGGGGAGGTACAGAAGGGCATTCAGTACTTC.

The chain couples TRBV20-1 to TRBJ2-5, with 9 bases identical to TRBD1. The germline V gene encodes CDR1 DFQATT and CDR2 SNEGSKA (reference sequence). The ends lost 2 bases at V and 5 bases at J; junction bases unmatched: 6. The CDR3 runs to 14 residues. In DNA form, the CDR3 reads TGCAGTGCTAGACCCGGACAGGGGTCGGAGACCCAGTACTTC. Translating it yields CSARPGQGSETQYF.

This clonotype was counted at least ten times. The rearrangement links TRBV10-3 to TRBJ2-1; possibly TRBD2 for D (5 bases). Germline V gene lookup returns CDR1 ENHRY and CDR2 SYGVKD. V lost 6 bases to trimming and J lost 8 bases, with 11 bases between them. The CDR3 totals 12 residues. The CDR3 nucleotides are TGTGCCATCAGGCCGGAGGCCCATGAGCAGTTCTTC. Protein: CAIRPEAHEQFF.

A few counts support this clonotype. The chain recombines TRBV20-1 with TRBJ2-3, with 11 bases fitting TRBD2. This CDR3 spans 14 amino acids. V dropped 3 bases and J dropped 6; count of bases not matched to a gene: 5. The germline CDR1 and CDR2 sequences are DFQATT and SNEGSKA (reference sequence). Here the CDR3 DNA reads TGCAGTGCTAGTACGGCTAGCGGGGGGGATACGCAGTATTTT. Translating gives CSASTASGGDTQYF.

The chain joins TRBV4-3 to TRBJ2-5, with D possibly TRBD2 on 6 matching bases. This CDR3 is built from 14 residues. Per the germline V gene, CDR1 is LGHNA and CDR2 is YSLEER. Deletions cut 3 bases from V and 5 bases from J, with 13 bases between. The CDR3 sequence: CASSQQSGGETQYF. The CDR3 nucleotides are TGCGCCAGCAGCCAGCAAAGTGGGGGGGAGACCCAGTACTTC.

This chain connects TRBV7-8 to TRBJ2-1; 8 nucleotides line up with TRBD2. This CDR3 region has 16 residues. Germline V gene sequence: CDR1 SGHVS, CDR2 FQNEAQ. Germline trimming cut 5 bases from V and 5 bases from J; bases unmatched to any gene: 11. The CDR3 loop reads CASSLALTSADNEQFF. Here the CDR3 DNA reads TGTGCCAGCAGCCTTGCATTGACTAGCGCCGACAATGAGCAGTTCTTC. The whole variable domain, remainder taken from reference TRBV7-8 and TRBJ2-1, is GAGVSQSPRYKVAKRGQDVALRCDPISGHVSLFWYQQALGQGPEFLTYFQNEAQLDKSGLPSDRFFAERPEGSVSTLKIQRTQQEDSAVYLCASSLALTSADNEQFFGPGTRLTVL.

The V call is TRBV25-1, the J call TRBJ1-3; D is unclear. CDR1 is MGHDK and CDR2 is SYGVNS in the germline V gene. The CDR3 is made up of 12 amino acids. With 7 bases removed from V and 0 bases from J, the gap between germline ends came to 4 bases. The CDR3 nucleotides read TGTGCCAGCATCAACTCTGGAAACACCATATATTTT. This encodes CASINSGNTIYF.

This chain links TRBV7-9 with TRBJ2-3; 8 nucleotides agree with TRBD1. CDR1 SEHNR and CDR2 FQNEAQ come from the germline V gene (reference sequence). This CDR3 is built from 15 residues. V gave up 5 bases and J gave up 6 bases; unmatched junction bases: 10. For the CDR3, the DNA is TGTGCCAGCAGCCACCAGGACAGGGCGGGCGATACGCAGTATTTT. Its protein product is CASSHQDRAGDTQYF.

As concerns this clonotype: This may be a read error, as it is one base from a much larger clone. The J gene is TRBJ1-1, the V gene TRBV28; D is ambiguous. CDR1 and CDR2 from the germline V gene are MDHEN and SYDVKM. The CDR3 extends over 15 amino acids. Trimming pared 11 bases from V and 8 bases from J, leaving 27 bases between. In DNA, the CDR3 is TGTGCCGGCAACGGGGAAAGCGGCTTCGTTGGGGAAGCTTTCTTT. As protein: CAGNGESGFVGEAFF.

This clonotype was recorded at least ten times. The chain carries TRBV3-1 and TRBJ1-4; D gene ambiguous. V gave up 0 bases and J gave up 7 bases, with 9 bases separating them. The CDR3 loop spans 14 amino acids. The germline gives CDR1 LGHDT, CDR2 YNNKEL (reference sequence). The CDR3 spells CASSQEASFEKLFF. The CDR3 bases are TGTGCCAGCAGCCAAGAGGCTTCGTTTGAAAAACTGTTTTTT. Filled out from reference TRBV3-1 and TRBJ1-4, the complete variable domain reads DTAVSQTPKYLVTQMGNDKSIKCEQNLGHDTMYWYKQDSKKFLKIMFSYNNKELIINETVPNRFSPKSPDKAHLNLHINSLELGDSAVYFCASSQEASFEKLFFGSGTQLSVL.

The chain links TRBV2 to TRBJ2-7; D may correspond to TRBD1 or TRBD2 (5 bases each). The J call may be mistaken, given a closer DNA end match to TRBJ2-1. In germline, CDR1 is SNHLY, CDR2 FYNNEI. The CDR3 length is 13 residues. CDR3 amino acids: CASSAGTASKQFF. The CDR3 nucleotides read TGTGCCAGCAGTGCCGGGACGGCCTCTAAGCAGTTCTTC.